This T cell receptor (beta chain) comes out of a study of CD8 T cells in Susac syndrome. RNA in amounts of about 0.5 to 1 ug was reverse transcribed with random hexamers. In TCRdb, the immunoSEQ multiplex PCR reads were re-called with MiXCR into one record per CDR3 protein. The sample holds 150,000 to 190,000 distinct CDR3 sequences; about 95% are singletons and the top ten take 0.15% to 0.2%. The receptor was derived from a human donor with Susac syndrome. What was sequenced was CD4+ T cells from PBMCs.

CDR3: CASSQEPGAYEQYF. CDR3 sequence (DNA): TGTGCCAGCAGCCAAGAGCCCGGGGCCTACGAGCAGTACTTC. The chain links TRBV3-1 to TRBJ2-7; maybe TRBD2 (5 bases). The germline V gene has CDR1 LGHDT and CDR2 YNNKEL (reference sequence). The CDR3 runs to 14 residues. V lost 0 bases and J 2 bases, leaving 8 bases between the germline ends.